A selection of T cell receptor beta chains follows, all from one sample in a study of T cell responses to AZD1222 COVID-19 vaccine. Only in-frame clones appear in the TCRdb table, and some are missing; sequencing was by immunoSEQ multiplex PCR. The sample lists some 100,000 clones, around 89% occurring once. The source was peripheral blood, collected on day 0 of AZD1222 vaccination. These receptors all stem from an adult in good health. CDR3s include the opening cysteine and the closing phenylalanine or tryptophan. A D gene is named only where the DNA matches it firmly. Clone size is stated in some rows and not others, as once, few, many or a class when expanded.

j_call v_call d_call clone_size cdr3_aa cdr3_nt
TRBJ2-7 TRBV4-2 NA NA CASSQGGSYEQYF TGTGCCAGCAGCCAAGGGGGCTCCTACGAGCAGTACTTC
TRBJ2-4 TRBV5-6 NA NA CASSIQGIAKNIQYF TGTGCCAGCAGTATCCAAGGGATCGCCAAAAACATTCAGTACTTC
TRBJ2-1 TRBV5-4 TRBD2 NA CASSQVVGGEQFF TGTGCCAGCAGCCAAGTGGTGGGAGGGGAGCAGTTCTTC
TRBJ1-4 TRBV9 TRBD1 NA CASSVQGATNEKLFF TGTGCCAGCAGCGTCCAGGGGGCAACTAATGAAAAACTGTTTTTT
TRBJ1-2 TRBV7-2 NA NA CASRPPGGYGYTF TGTGCCAGCAGACCCCCGGGAGGGTATGGCTACACCTTC
TRBJ1-3 TRBV7-2 NA NA CASSLVSGEGSGNTIYF TGTGCCAGCAGCTTGGTTTCGGGGGAGGGCTCCGGAAACACCATATATTTT
TRBJ2-5 TRBV9 NA NA CASSVGIVQGSQETQYF TGTGCCAGCAGCGTAGGGATTGTCCAGGGAAGCCAAGAGACCCAGTACTTC
TRBJ2-7 TRBV6-5 NA NA CASCELYEQYF TGTGCCAGCTGCGAATTATACGAGCAGTACTTC
TRBJ1-2 TRBV6-5 NA NA CASSSPLTPGRYGYTF TGTGCCAGCAGTTCCCCATTGACCCCGGGCCGCTATGGCTACACCTTC
TRBJ1-5 TRBV7-9 NA NA CASSLNYQPQHF TGTGCCAGCAGCTTAAACTATCAGCCCCAGCATTTT
TRBJ1-1 TRBV7-2 NA NA CASSLGRGVNTEAFF TGTGCCAGCAGCTTAGGTCGGGGGGTGAACACTGAAGCTTTCTTT
TRBJ2-5 TRBV19 TRBD2 NA CASSLWTSGSWETQYF TGTGCCAGTAGTCTTTGGACTAGCGGGAGCTGGGAGACCCAGTACTTC
TRBJ2-1 TRBV4-3 NA NA CASSQALGSYNEQFF TGCGCCAGCAGCCAGGCCTTAGGTTCCTACAATGAGCAGTTCTTC
TRBJ2-2 TRBV11-3 TRBD2 NA CASNGVAGANTGELFF TGTGCCAGCAATGGGGTGGCGGGAGCGAACACCGGGGAGCTGTTTTTT
TRBJ1-2 TRBV4-1 NA NA CASSQVFEGLNYGYTF TGCGCCAGCAGCCAAGTGTTCGAGGGGCTAAACTATGGCTACACCTTC
TRBJ2-7 TRBV7-6 NA NA CASSYRQSYEQYF TGTGCCAGCAGCTATAGACAGAGCTACGAGCAGTACTTC
TRBJ1-4 TRBV7-9 NA NA CASSSTDNEKLFF TGTGCCAGCAGCTCGACAGATAATGAAAAACTGTTTTTT
TRBJ1-3 TRBV7-2 NA NA CASSLGSQSNTIYF TGTGCCAGCAGCTTAGGAAGCCAAAGTAACACCATATATTTT
TRBJ1-1 TRBV12-5 NA NA CASGGGGTNTEAFF TGTGCTAGTGGCGGCGGGGGAACGAACACTGAAGCTTTCTTT
TRBJ2-5 TRBV6-2/TRBV6-3 NA few CASSLTGEQETQYF TGTGCCAGCAGTTTAACAGGTGAACAAGAGACCCAGTACTTC
TRBJ2-7 TRBV6-5 NA NA CASSLRGPSYEQYF TGTGCCAGCAGTTTGAGGGGCCCCTCCTACGAGCAGTACTTC
TRBJ1-4 TRBV5-1 NA NA CASSPDSSGEKLFF TGCGCCAGCAGCCCGGACAGTTCCGGTGAAAAACTGTTTTTT
TRBJ1-2 TRBV2 NA NA CASSRIQAPSSGYTF TGTGCCAGCAGCCGAATACAGGCCCCTTCCTCCGGCTACACCTTC
TRBJ1-3 TRBV28 NA NA CASRASGNTIYF TGTGCCAGCAGGGCCTCTGGAAACACCATATATTTT
TRBJ1-5 TRBV29-1 TRBD1 NA CSARDRGRNQPQHF TGCAGCGCGAGGGACAGGGGACGAAATCAGCCCCAGCATTTT
TRBJ1-5 TRBV27 NA NA CASSYPGNQPQHF TGTGCCAGCAGTTACCCCGGGAATCAGCCCCAGCATTTT
TRBJ2-3 TRBV7-8 NA NA CASSLARFVSGTQYF TGTGCCAGCAGCTTAGCGCGTTTTGTTTCCGGTACGCAGTATTTT
TRBJ2-2 TRBV25-1 NA NA CASSESSSATGELFF TGTGCCAGCAGTGAATCGTCATCGGCCACCGGGGAGCTGTTTTTT
TRBJ1-4 TRBV5-1 NA NA CASSHSRGANEKLFF TGCGCCAGCAGCCACTCCAGGGGTGCTAATGAAAAACTGTTTTTT
TRBJ2-1 TRBV9 TRBD2 NA CASSGPRVAGVAYNEQFF TGTGCCAGCAGCGGACCAAGGGTAGCGGGAGTGGCCTACAATGAGCAGTTCTTC
TRBJ1-1 TRBV27 NA few CASKIQGMNTEAFF TGTGCCAGCAAAATTCAGGGCATGAACACTGAAGCTTTCTTT
TRBJ1-1 TRBV6-5 NA NA CASSYGLMNTEAFF TGTGCCAGCAGTTACGGGCTTATGAACACTGAAGCTTTCTTT
TRBJ1-2 TRBV2 NA once CASSEASTFTGPTSYTF TGTGCCAGCAGTGAGGCCTCCACTTTTACGGGGCCGACGAGCTACACCTTC
TRBJ2-4 TRBV4-1 TRBD1 NA CASSQGLNRGKAKNIQYF TGCGCCAGCAGCCAAGGCCTAAACAGGGGGAAAGCCAAAAACATTCAGTACTTC
TRBJ1-2 TRBV2 NA NA CASSARGYGYTF TGTGCCAGCAGCGCAAGGGGCTATGGCTACACCTTC
TRBJ2-5 TRBV7-9 TRBD2 NA CASSTTPLAGETQYF TGTGCCAGCAGCACTACTCCCCTAGCGGGGGAGACCCAGTACTTC
TRBJ1-5 TRBV24-1 TRBD1 few CATSDGDRGRVSQPQHF TGTGCCACCAGTGATGGGGACAGGGGGCGGGTGAGTCAGCCCCAGCATTTT
TRBJ2-2 TRBV28 NA NA CAIGTENTGELFF TGTGCCATCGGGACCGAGAACACCGGGGAGCTGTTTTTT
TRBJ2-7 TRBV11-2 NA once CASSPVRGLYEQYF TGTGCCAGCAGCCCCGTCCGGGGGTTATACGAGCAGTACTTC
TRBJ1-4 TRBV20-1 NA NA CSASSGGGGEKLFF TGCAGTGCTAGTTCTGGCGGCGGGGGTGAAAAACTGTTTTTT
TRBJ1-1 TRBV2 NA NA CASRRGWNTEAFF TGTGCCAGCAGACGGGGCTGGAACACTGAAGCTTTCTTT
TRBJ1-5 TRBV4-2 NA once CASSQEIGWGNQPQHF TGTGCCAGCAGCCAAGAAATCGGCTGGGGCAATCAGCCCCAGCATTTT
TRBJ2-7 TRBV4-1 TRBD1 NA CASSPHGGGQGSVYEQYF TGCGCCAGCAGCCCTCATGGCGGGGGACAGGGTAGCGTCTACGAGCAGTACTTC
TRBJ2-3 TRBV9 NA NA CASSVGPGATDTQYF TGTGCCAGCAGCGTAGGGCCTGGGGCCACAGATACGCAGTATTTT
TRBJ2-2 TRBV27 NA NA CASSLGGGELFF TGTGCCAGCAGTCTGGGAGGCGGGGAGCTGTTTTTT
TRBJ2-5 TRBV7-9 NA NA CASSLLNAQQTQYF TGTGCCAGCAGCTTACTCAATGCCCAGCAGACCCAGTACTTC
TRBJ2-5 TRBV12-1 NA NA CASSFARPSTEETQYF TGTGCCAGCAGCTTTGCGCGCCCCTCAACCGAAGAGACCCAGTACTTC
TRBJ2-3 TRBV5-1 TRBD2 NA CASSPGLAGRTDTQYF TGCGCCAGCAGCCCAGGACTAGCGGGGCGCACAGATACGCAGTATTTT
TRBJ2-1 TRBV29-1 NA NA CSVVPPLTVYNEQFF TGCAGCGTTGTACCCCCCCTGACAGTCTACAATGAGCAGTTCTTC
TRBJ1-2 TRBV21-1 NA once CASSKGNSRRDSRYGYTF TGTGCCAGCAGCAAGGGGAACAGCCGCCGGGACAGTCGCTATGGCTACACCTTC